Below are 29 T cell receptor beta chains sequenced from a single sample in a study of CD8 T cells in ankylosing spondylitis. Findings and caveats of the study: Blood from ankylosing spondylitis patients appeared to carry a characteristic roughly 8-variant TCR beta motif.

TCRdb re-called the 5' RACE reads through MiXCR, storing one row per CDR3 protein. The table includes a few hundred thousand distinct CDR3 sequences, around 8% detected once. These receptors have no known antigen. Sequencing was carried out using blood, either unsorted or a sorted T cell fraction (not recorded which). The receptors originated from a male donor with ankylosing spondylitis.

The rearrangement uses TRBV5-1 and TRBJ2-2, with 9 bases aligning to TRBD2. Germline lookup yields CDR1 SGHRS and CDR2 YFSETQ. V was clipped by 4 bases and J by 7 bases; unmatched bases: 8. CDR3 length equals 15 residues. The CDR3 sequence: CASSPTSGGGGELFF. The CDR3 bases are TGCGCCAGCAGCCCGACTAGCGGAGGCGGCGGGGAGCTGTTTTTT.

This clonotype occurred many times. The J gene is TRBJ2-7, the V gene TRBV6-5; D unresolved. The CDR3 totals 14 residues. Looked up from germline, CDR1 is MNHEY and CDR2 is SVGAGI. Trimming shortened V by 4 bases and J by 5 bases, and 15 bases separated the two germline ends. This CDR3 is CASSFSVQPDEQYF. CDR3 sequence (DNA): TGTGCCAGCAGTTTCTCGGTCCAGCCGGACGAGCAGTACTTC.

The gene calls are TRBV7-3 and TRBJ2-1; the match to TRBD2 covers 14 bases. Germline-derived CDR1 and CDR2 are SGHTA and FQGTGA. The junction had 10 bases not matched to a gene; V was cut back by 5 bases and J by 7 bases. The CDR3 totals 17 residues. CDR3 sequence: CASSPQGLAGAGNEQFF. For the CDR3, the DNA is TGTGCCAGCAGCCCCCAGGGACTAGCGGGAGCGGGGAATGAGCAGTTCTTC.

This clonotype has ten or more counts. This chain connects TRBV24-1 to TRBJ2-2; no firm D call. Trimming cost V 6 bases and J 2 bases, with 0 bases left between them. The CDR3 is made up of 11 amino acids. The V gene's germline CDR1 is KGHDR and CDR2 SFDVKD. The CDR3 region has the DNA TGTGCCACCAGTAACACCGGGGAGCTGTTTTTT. Amino acids: CATSNTGELFF.

The chain has TRBV4-1 and TRBJ2-7, with D possibly being TRBD2 (7 bases). Trimming stripped 0 bases from V and 4 bases from J, with 19 bases between. The germline gives CDR1 MGHRA, CDR2 YSYEKL. The CDR3 length is 17 residues. CDR3 DNA: TGCGCCAGCAGCCAAGATGAGGGGAGGGGGTTAGTGTACGAGCAGTACTTC. It encodes CASSQDEGRGLVYEQYF.

J is TRBJ1-2 and V is TRBV29-1; tentatively, D is TRBD1 (5 bases). The germline V and J ends were trimmed by 4 bases and 2 bases, with 8 bases remaining between them. CDR3 length equals 12 residues. Germline V gene sequence: CDR1 SQVTM, CDR2 ANQGSEA. CDR3 residues: CSVGQTNYGYTF. DNA of the CDR3: TGCAGCGTTGGACAGACGAACTATGGCTACACCTTC.

The J gene is TRBJ2-7, the V gene TRBV6-2 or TRBV6-3; TRBD1 matches at 7 bases. Trimming took 5 bases from V and 4 from J; bases not matched to a gene: 17. CDR3 length: 17 amino acids. Germline CDR1 is MNHEY and CDR2 is SVGEGT. In DNA, the CDR3 is TGTGCCAGCAGTCCAAGTCCCGGGCAGGGGGAATGGTACGAGCAGTACTTC. It codes for CASSPSPGQGEWYEQYF.

The V gene is TRBV9, the J gene TRBJ2-5; the match to TRBD2 covers 7 bases. V lost 4 bases to trimming and J lost 5 bases; unmatched junction nucleotides: 11. Germline loops: CDR1 SGDLS, CDR2 YYNGEE. The CDR3 sequence is 15 residues long. The DNA for the CDR3 is TGTGCCAGCAGCCCCCCGGGGAGGGCCAGGGAGACCCAGTACTTC. Its translation is CASSPPGRARETQYF.

The chain carries TRBV5-5 and TRBJ2-1; D possibly corresponds to TRBD2 (6 bases). The CDR3 is made up of 15 amino acids. Germline V gene lookup returns CDR1 SGHKS and CDR2 YYEKEE (reference sequence). The V end was cut by 4 bases, the J end by 4 bases, with 15 bases between. The CDR3 spells CASSRSGAEYNEQFF. The CDR3 DNA is TGTGCCAGCAGCCGTTCGGGAGCAGAATACAATGAGCAGTTCTTC. The complete variable domain, with remaining parts taken from reference TRBV5-5 and TRBJ2-1, reads DAGVTQSPTHLIKTRGQQVTLRCSPISGHKSVSWYQQVLGQGPQFIFQYYEKEERGRGNFPDRFSARQFPNYSSELNVNALLLGDSALYLCASSRSGAEYNEQFFGPGTRLTVL.

V is TRBV3-1 and J is TRBJ2-6; 7 nucleotides agree with TRBD1. The CDR3 totals 17 residues. Germline V gene lookup returns CDR1 LGHDT and CDR2 YNNKEL (reference sequence). V lost 4 bases and J lost 0; bases outside the gene matches: 6. The CDR3 DNA sequence: TGTGCCAGCAGCCGGCAGGGGGACGGCTCTGGGGCCAACGTCCTGACTTTC. Translating it yields CASSRQGDGSGANVLTF.

This sequence joins TRBV2 and TRBJ2-1; D is possibly TRBD2 (7 bases). V lost 7 bases and J lost 0, with 13 bases in between. CDR3 length: 15 amino acids. Germline assignment: CDR1 SNHLY and CDR2 FYNNEI. The CDR3 reads CASMVGGASYNEQFF. CDR3 DNA sequence: TGTGCCAGCATGGTGGGGGGGGCCTCCTACAATGAGCAGTTCTTC.

The chain employs TRBV4-1 and TRBJ2-3, with D possibly being TRBD1 (6 bases). The CDR3 extends over 17 amino acids. Trimming shortened V by 0 bases and J by 4 bases, and 17 bases separated the two germline ends. Germline loops: CDR1 MGHRA, CDR2 YSYEKL. The DNA for the CDR3 is TGCGCCAGCAGCCAAGAGGGTCAGGGGATTCTATCAGATACGCAGTATTTT. Translated, it gives CASSQEGQGILSDTQYF.

This rearrangement joins TRBV9 to TRBJ2-7; 10 bases line up with TRBD2. With V trimmed by 4 bases and J by 3 bases, 7 bases remained unmatched. Germline values: CDR1 SGDLS, CDR2 YYNGEE. The CDR3 is made up of 15 amino acids. The CDR3 here is CASSRQREGVYEQYF. CDR3 bases: TGTGCCAGCAGCAGACAGCGGGAGGGCGTCTACGAGCAGTACTTC. Looking up the rest from reference TRBV9 and TRBJ2-7 gives the full variable domain: DSGVTQTPKHLITATGQRVTLRCSPRSGDLSVYWYQQSLDQGLQFLIQYYNGEERAKGNILERFSAQQFPDLHSELNLSSLELGDSALYFCASSRQREGVYEQYFGPGTRLTVT.

This chain uses TRBV30 with TRBJ1-2; a possible D gene is TRBD1 (5 bases). CDR3 length: 14 residues. Trimming cost V 2 bases and J 6 bases, with 16 bases left between them. Germline V gene sequence: CDR1 GTSNPN, CDR2 SVGIG (reference sequence). The CDR3 spells CAWSRGRSGNGYTF. DNA of the CDR3: TGTGCCTGGAGTCGGGGACGTTCAGGGAATGGCTACACCTTC.

This clonotype has ten or more counts. The chain recombines TRBV7-2 with TRBJ1-2, with D perhaps matching TRBD1 (5 bases). This CDR3 spans 15 amino acids. Trimming left V 5 bases short and J 4 bases short, with 17 bases between. CDR1 and CDR2 from the germline V gene are SGHTA and FQGNSA. The CDR3 coding sequence is TGTGCCAGCAGCATCGATGGGGGGAGCCCCTATGGCTACACCTTC. Encoded protein: CASSIDGGSPYGYTF.

The chain uses TRBV7-6 and TRBJ2-3; TRBD2 agrees at 11 bases. Trimming at V came to 3 bases and at J to 4 bases, leaving 6 bases not matched to a gene. The CDR3 totals 16 residues. Germline V lookup: CDR1 SGHVS, CDR2 FNYEAQ. CDR3 coding DNA: TGTGCCAGCAGCTTCGGGGTAGCGGGAGGGCCAGATACGCAGTATTTT. It codes for CASSFGVAGGPDTQYF.

In its sample, this clonotype was seen many times. The chain employs TRBV7-9 and TRBJ2-7; D might be TRBD2 (5 bases). The germline V gene has CDR1 SEHNR and CDR2 FQNEAQ (reference sequence). This CDR3 has 14 residues. V was clipped by 4 bases and J by 5 bases, with 15 bases between them. CDR3 sequence: CASSSSSGSDEQYF. CDR3 DNA sequence: TGTGCCAGCAGCTCTAGTTCGGGGAGCGACGAGCAGTACTTC.

This clonotype was counted ten times or more. The rearrangement uses TRBV10-1 and TRBJ2-1; 8 positions agree with TRBD2. The ends lost 6 bases at V and 4 bases at J; junction bases unmatched: 11. Germline CDR1 is WNHNN and CDR2 is SYGVQD (reference sequence). This CDR3 has 16 residues. The CDR3 sequence: CASSETSGTRYNEQFF. The CDR3 nucleotides read TGCGCCAGCAGCGAAACCTCCGGGACTAGATACAATGAGCAGTTCTTC.

V usage is TRBV27 and J usage is TRBJ2-5; possible D gene TRBD2, 5 bases. V was pared by 4 bases and J by 4 bases, with 22 bases between. CDR3 length: 17 amino acids. Germline CDR1 MNHEY, CDR2 SMNVEV (reference sequence). The CDR3, as DNA: TGTGCCAGCAGTTATCGGGTAACGGCGGGTAGGGCAGAGACCCAGTACTTC. Translated, it gives CASSYRVTAGRAETQYF.

The V gene is TRBV5-4, the J gene TRBJ2-7; 8 nucleotides match TRBD2. The V segment lost 5 bases and the J segment 4 bases; nucleotides outside the gene matches: 8. The CDR3 is made up of 14 amino acids. From germline, CDR1 is SGHNT and CDR2 YYREEE (reference sequence). This chain's CDR3 is CASSSPAGDYEQYF. CDR3 nucleotides: TGTGCCAGCAGTTCACCAGCGGGAGATTACGAGCAGTACTTC.

The rearrangement joins TRBV4-2 to TRBJ2-4, with TRBD1 matching 7 bases. The J segment lost 9 bases and the V segment lost 4 bases, leaving 6 bases of the junction unmatched. Germline V lookup: CDR1 LGHNA, CDR2 YNFKEQ. The CDR3 consists of 13 residues. The CDR3 nucleotides read TGTGCCAGCAGCCCTCAGGGGGTGGGCATTCAGTACTTC. Its translation is CASSPQGVGIQYF.

The V call is TRBV5-4, the J call TRBJ2-7; TRBD1 matches at 8 bases. Germline lookup yields CDR1 SGHNT and CDR2 YYREEE (reference sequence). The V and J ends lost 2 bases and 0 bases, in that order; junction bases with no gene match: 4. The CDR3 contains 15 residues. The CDR3 protein is CASSLRDRSSYEQYF. The CDR3 region has the DNA TGTGCCAGCAGCTTAAGGGACAGGAGCTCCTACGAGCAGTACTTC.

The chain links TRBV12-3 or TRBV12-4 to TRBJ1-1, with D possibly TRBD1 on 5 matching bases. The CDR3 covers 15 residues. V lost 7 bases and J 3 bases, leaving 18 bases between the germline ends. CDR3 coding DNA: TGTGCCAGCACCTTAGAAGGGGCAGAGGACACTGAAGCTTTCTTT. This translates into CASTLEGAEDTEAFF.

The V and J genes are TRBV2 and TRBJ2-1, with 7 bases matching TRBD1. Germline V lookup: CDR1 SNHLY, CDR2 FYNNEI. Trimming at V came to 10 bases and at J to 2 bases, leaving 5 bases not matched to a gene. The CDR3 is 13 amino acids. CDR3 region: CATRQGPYNEQFF. CDR3 in DNA: TGTGCCACCCGACAGGGTCCCTACAATGAGCAGTTCTTC.

This clonotype came up a few times. The V gene is TRBV5-1, the J gene TRBJ2-6; TRBD1 might be the D (7 bases). The CDR3 totals 19 residues. V was shortened by 0 bases and J by 0 bases, with 16 bases between the two germline ends. The V gene's germline CDR1 is SGHRS and CDR2 YFSETQ. CDR3 protein: CASSLAGGYISSGANVLTF. In DNA form, the CDR3 reads TGCGCCAGCAGCTTGGCAGGGGGGTATATCTCCTCTGGGGCCAACGTCCTGACTTTC.

This clonotype was seen a few times. The rearrangement joins TRBV7-8 to TRBJ1-1; 7 bases are a match to TRBD1. V dropped 1 base and J dropped 7; count of bases not matched to a gene: 6. This CDR3 has 14 residues. Germline CDR1 SGHVS, CDR2 FQNEAQ. The CDR3 DNA follows: TGTGCCAGCAGCTTAGGAGTATGGGACAGTGAAGCTTTCTTT. It translates to CASSLGVWDSEAFF.

The rearrangement uses TRBV7-9 and TRBJ2-5; a possible D gene is TRBD1 (6 bases). The ends were cut back, 5 bases at V and 0 bases at J, with 10 bases in the middle. CDR3 length equals 14 residues. Per germline, CDR1 SEHNR and CDR2 FQNEAQ (reference sequence). The CDR3 loop reads CASSGTGYQETQYF. CDR3 bases: TGTGCCAGCAGCGGTACAGGGTACCAAGAGACCCAGTACTTC. The full variable domain, its missing parts supplied by reference TRBV7-9 and TRBJ2-5, is DTGVSQNPRHKITKRGQNVTFRCDPISEHNRLYWYRQTLGQGPEFLTYFQNEAQLEKSRLLSDRFSAERPKGSFSTLEIQRTEQGDSAMYLCASSGTGYQETQYFGPGTRLLVL.

This clonotype came up a few times. The V gene is TRBV5-4, the J gene TRBJ2-6, with D maybe TRBD1 (5 bases). Germline V CDR1 and CDR2: SGHNT, YYREEE (reference sequence). This CDR3 is built from 16 residues. The V end lost 0 bases, the J end lost 4 bases, and 11 bases lay between the germline ends. The CDR3 region is CASSLEGARGANVLTF. The CDR3 region has the DNA TGTGCCAGCAGCTTGGAAGGGGCACGAGGGGCCAACGTCCTGACTTTC.

This clonotype was seen a few times. V gene TRBV9 combines with J gene TRBJ2-7; 7 nucleotides line up with TRBD2. Germline V lookup: CDR1 SGDLS, CDR2 YYNGEE. CDR3 length equals 16 residues. J lost 3 bases, V lost 0 bases, and 9 bases had no gene match. The CDR3 is CASSVGVAGPIYEQYF. DNA of the CDR3: TGTGCCAGCAGCGTAGGAGTAGCGGGTCCAATCTACGAGCAGTACTTC.